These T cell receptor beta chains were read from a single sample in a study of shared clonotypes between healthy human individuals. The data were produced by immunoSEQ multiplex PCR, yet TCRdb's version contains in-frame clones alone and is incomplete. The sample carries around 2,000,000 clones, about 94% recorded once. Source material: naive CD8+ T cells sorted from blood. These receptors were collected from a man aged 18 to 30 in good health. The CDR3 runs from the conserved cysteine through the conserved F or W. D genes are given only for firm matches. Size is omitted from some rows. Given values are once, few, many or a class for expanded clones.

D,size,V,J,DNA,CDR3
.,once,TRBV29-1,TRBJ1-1,TGCAGCGTTGCGTCGGGGGAGAGCACTGAAGCTTTCTTT,CSVASGESTEAFF
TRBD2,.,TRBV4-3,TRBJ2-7,TGCGCCAGCAGCCAAGAGAGGGAGCGGGAGGGCCGCTACGAGCAGTACTTC,CASSQEREREGRYEQYF
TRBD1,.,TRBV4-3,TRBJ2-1,TGCGCCAGCAAAGGGGGCGTTGAGCAGTTCTTC,CASKGGVEQFF
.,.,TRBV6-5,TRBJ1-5,TGTGCCAGCAGTTACTCGCCAGATCAGCCCCAGCATTTT,CASSYSPDQPQHF
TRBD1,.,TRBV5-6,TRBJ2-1,TGTGCCAGCAGCCCCCCCGGGACAGGGTCTCTTAATGAGCAGTTCTTC,CASSPPGTGSLNEQFF
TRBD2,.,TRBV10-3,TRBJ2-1,TGTGCCATCAGTGAGTCCCCCCGGACTAGCGGGAGCAATGAGCAGTTCTTC,CAISESPRTSGSNEQFF
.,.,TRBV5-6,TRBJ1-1,TGTGCCAGCAGCTCCCTTCCGGGATCCCCGCTAGAGAACACTGAAGCTTTCTTT,CASSSLPGSPLENTEAFF
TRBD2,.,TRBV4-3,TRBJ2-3,TGCGCCAGCAGCCCCGAGACTAGCGGGACTACAGATACGCAGTATTTT,CASSPETSGTTDTQYF
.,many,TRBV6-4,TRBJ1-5,TGTGCCAGCAGTTACGTAGTGGGTCAGCCCCAGCATTTT,CASSYVVGQPQHF
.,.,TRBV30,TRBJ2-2,TGTGCCTGGAGTGGGCAGATGAACACCGGGGAGCTGTTTTTT,CAWSGQMNTGELFF
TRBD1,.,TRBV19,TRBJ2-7,TGTGCCAGTAGTGTGGGACAGGGAGAAAGCTCCTACGAGCAGTACTTC,CASSVGQGESSYEQYF
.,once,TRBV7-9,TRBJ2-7,TGTGCCAGCAGCTTACCAGAAGCCTACGAGCAGTACTTC,CASSLPEAYEQYF
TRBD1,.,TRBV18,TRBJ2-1,TGTGCCAGCTCCCTGGGACAGGGGATTGGCAATGAGCAGTTCTTC,CASSLGQGIGNEQFF
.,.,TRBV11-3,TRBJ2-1,TGTGCCAGCAGCTTAGAGGGGACCCTGAGCTCCTACAATGAGCAGTTCTTC,CASSLEGTLSSYNEQFF
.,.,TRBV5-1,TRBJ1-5,TGCGCCAGCAGCTGGGGGGAAGGAATTAATCAGCCCCAGCATTTT,CASSWGEGINQPQHF
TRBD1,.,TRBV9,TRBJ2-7,TGTGCCAGCAGCGCAGGGACAGGGGGCGAGTACGAGCAGTACTTC,CASSAGTGGEYEQYF